This T cell receptor beta chain was found in a study of T cells in Graves' hyperthyroidism and ophthalmopathy. Whole-study results and caveats: Most thyroid-expanded clonotypes above 0.001 were also found in blood.

This clonotype came up many times. The antigen is undetermined. One end of the junction fails to match germline, which may point to a read error. This CDR3 comprises 14 residues. It was RNA transcripts that yielded the amplified TCR beta CDR3 regions. The HTBI primer set served for first-round RT-PCR of the TCR CDR3. TCRdb redid the calling of the multiplex PCR reads with MiXCR, one entry per CDR3 protein. The sample records over 450,000 distinct CDR3 sequences, roughly 14% being singletons. Sequenced input: blood. This receptor was obtained from a woman younger than 35 with Graves' hyperthyroidism. V and J are TRBV12-3 or TRBV12-4 and TRBJ1-6; a weak D match, TRBD1 (6 bases). The CDR3 sequence: CASSPQGGNSPPHF. The CDR3 DNA follows: TGTGCCAGCAGTCCACAGGGTGGCAATTCACCCCCCCACTTT.